This passage covers 14 T cell receptor beta chains from one sample sequenced in a study of cytotoxic CD8 clonotypes in ibrutinib-treated CLL. Libraries were prepared by immunoSEQ multiplex PCR; TCRdb keeps only in-frame clonotypes and omits some of them. The data hold some 140,000 clones, with roughly 90% observed a single time. The starting material was PBMCs, obtained after 12 months of ibrutinib treatment. Receptors were obtained from a human donor with chronic lymphocytic leukemia.

This sequence joins TRBV28 and TRBJ2-7, with 7 bases fitting TRBD1. The CDR3 length is 15 residues. J lost 3 bases, V lost 7 bases, and 12 bases had no gene match. Germline values: CDR1 MDHEN, CDR2 SYDVKM. In DNA, the CDR3 is TGTGCCAGCACCTTGCCGGGACAGAGACTCTACGAGCAGTACTTC. It specifies CASTLPGQRLYEQYF.

The CDR3 DNA reads as TGTGCCAGCAGCTTGGCCGCGACTAGAGGGGGGGAGACCCAGTACTTC. Translated, it gives CASSLAATRGGETQYF. The chain carries TRBV5-4 and TRBJ2-5, with D possibly being TRBD1 or TRBD2 (6 bases each). Germline V lookup: CDR1 SGHNT, CDR2 YYREEE (reference sequence). This CDR3 comprises 16 residues. With 0 bases removed from V and 5 bases from J, the gap between germline ends came to 17 bases.

The CDR3 DNA reads as TGTGCCAGCAGTGAAGAGGGTGCACCCCAAGAGACCCAGTACTTC. Translated: CASSEEGAPQETQYF. The chain is built from TRBV2 and TRBJ2-5, with D hard to call. Germline V gene lookup returns CDR1 SNHLY and CDR2 FYNNEI. This CDR3 contains 15 residues. V lost 1 base, J lost 1 base, and 10 bases lay in between.

This clone has a single count. The V call is TRBV28, the J call TRBJ2-1, with 8 bases matching TRBD2. Germline V lookup: CDR1 MDHEN, CDR2 SYDVKM. This CDR3 has 15 amino acids. Losses at the gene ends were 7 bases for V and 0 bases for J; bases not matched to a gene: 5. CDR3 region: CASTKLADSYNEQFF. The DNA of the CDR3 is TGTGCCAGCACCAAACTAGCGGACTCCTACAATGAGCAGTTCTTC.

The rearrangement uses TRBV7-2 and TRBJ2-7; tentatively, D is TRBD2 (6 bases). The germline V and J ends were trimmed by 5 bases and 4 bases, with 18 bases remaining between them. The CDR3 consists of 15 residues. Germline CDR1 is SGHTA and CDR2 is FQGNSA. The chain's CDR3 is CASSGPGSAGYEQYF. The CDR3 nucleotides read TGTGCCAGCAGCGGTCCGGGATCCGCGGGGTACGAGCAGTACTTC.

V and J are TRBV30 and TRBJ2-7, with 9 bases matching TRBD1. Losses at the gene ends were 0 bases for V and 1 base for J; bases not matched to a gene: 4. The CDR3 runs 15 residues. Germline V gene lookup returns CDR1 GTSNPN and CDR2 SVGIG (reference sequence). The CDR3 region has the DNA TGTGCCTGGAGTGTACCCGGGACAGGGTCCTACGAGCAGTACTTC. This gives the protein CAWSVPGTGSYEQYF. Full variable domain (remainder filled in from reference TRBV30 and TRBJ2-7): SQTIHQWPATLVQPVGSPLSLECTVEGTSNPNLYWYRQAAGRGLQLLFYSVGIGQISSEVPQNLSASRPQDRQFILSSKKLLLSDSGFYLCAWSVPGTGSYEQYFGPGTRLTVT.

This clone was detected only once. This chain links TRBV27 with TRBJ2-7; D possibly corresponds to TRBD2 (6 bases). With 6 bases removed from V and 4 bases from J, the gap between germline ends came to 13 bases. The V gene's germline CDR1 is MNHEY and CDR2 SMNVEV (reference sequence). The CDR3 runs to 13 residues. Here the CDR3 reads CASRTTGGYEQYF. For the CDR3, the DNA is TGTGCCAGCAGAACTACTGGAGGGTACGAGCAGTACTTC.

This clone is a singleton in its sample. V is TRBV5-4 and J is TRBJ2-3, with TRBD1 matching over 9 bases. The CDR3 runs 19 residues. CDR1 and CDR2 (germline): SGHNT, YYREEE (reference sequence). The trim removed 3 bases at V and 3 bases at J, leaving 17 bases unmatched. The CDR3 region is CASSYSPGQGDEVTDTQYF. The CDR3 region has the DNA TGTGCCAGCAGCTACTCACCGGGACAGGGCGATGAGGTTACAGATACGCAGTATTTT.

There are a few counts of this clone. The V gene is TRBV7-3, the J gene TRBJ2-1; D gene unclear. The length of the CDR3 is 14 residues. CDR1 SGHTA and CDR2 FQGTGA come from the germline V gene. Trimming cost V 5 bases and J 10 bases, with 18 bases left between them. For the CDR3, the DNA is TGTGCCAGCAGCGCCCGGGCCGTGCGCGGCGAGCAGTTCTTC. Protein: CASSARAVRGEQFF.

The rearrangement uses TRBV27 and TRBJ1-5; tentative D call: TRBD1 (6 bases). This CDR3 comprises 15 residues. CDR1 is MNHEY, CDR2 SMNVEV, per germline (reference sequence). V was clipped by 5 bases and J by 1 base, with 12 bases between them. CDR3 in DNA: TGTGCCAGCAGTACCAGGGGAGCCAGCAATCAGCCCCAGCATTTT. Its protein product is CASSTRGASNQPQHF.

The J gene is TRBJ2-7, the V gene TRBV5-1; 12 bases fit TRBD1. Germline CDR1 reads SGHRS; CDR2 reads YFSETQ. CDR3 length: 14 residues. With 4 bases clipped from V and 4 bases from J, the junction kept 3 bases outside the gene matches. CDR3 nucleotide sequence: TGCGCCAGCAGCGGGACAGGGGGCACGTACGAGCAGTACTTC. This translates into CASSGTGGTYEQYF.

The V call is TRBV19, the J call TRBJ1-1, with 7 bases that match TRBD1. Germline lookup yields CDR1 LNHDA and CDR2 SQIVND (reference sequence). The length of the CDR3 is 15 residues. The ends lost 0 bases at V and 5 bases at J; junction bases unmatched: 6. As DNA, the CDR3 is TGTGCCAGTAGTATAGACAGGGGGGAATGGACTGAAGCTTTCTTT. Translated: CASSIDRGEWTEAFF.

This chain connects TRBV6-6 to TRBJ2-2, with TRBD2 as a possible D gene (5 bases). Germline lookup yields CDR1 MNHNY and CDR2 SVGAGI (reference sequence). The CDR3 contains 14 residues. V was shortened by 6 bases and J by 6 bases, with 14 bases between the two germline ends. The CDR3 DNA sequence: TGTGCCAGCAGCAATGGACTCCTGCCCGGGGAGCTGTTTTTT. This gives the protein CASSNGLLPGELFF.

This chain connects TRBV5-4 to TRBJ2-2; no definite D call. The V end lost 0 bases, the J end lost 6 bases, and 3 bases lay between the germline ends. Germline CDR1 is SGHNT and CDR2 is YYREEE (reference sequence). The CDR3 extends over 12 amino acids. CDR3 DNA: TGTGCCAGCAGCTTGGTCCCCGGGGAGCTGTTTTTT. Encoded protein: CASSLVPGELFF. Supplemented by reference TRBV5-4 and TRBJ2-2, the full variable domain reads ETGVTQSPTHLIKTRGQQVTLRCSSQSGHNTVSWYQQALGQGPQFIFQYYREEENGRGNFPPRFSGLQFPNYSSELNVNALELDDSALYLCASSLVPGELFFGEGSRLTVL.